The 3 T cell receptor beta chains presented below share a single source sample, sequenced in a study of cytomegalovirus exposure and HLA in healthy donors listed by TCRdb under 2017. Receptor amplification or capture employed the immunoSEQ multiplex PCR assay. For the multiplex PCR, a mixture combining 60 forward primers for TCR Vbeta segments and 13 reverse primers for TCR Jbeta segments was used. This is the immuneACCESS table as TCRdb keeps it, with only in-frame sequences that have V and J called. A part of the clones is gone; compared with another copy, unresolved V genes explain less than half, and the rest is unexplained. This sample holds roughly 150,000 clones; less than 10% were observed only once. 1.8% of the sample is in the top ten clones. The sample was PBMCs. The receptors derive from a man aged 45-60 years in good health and CMV-seronegative.

The chain links TRBV9 to TRBJ2-1; D is perhaps TRBD2 (7 bases). CDR1 is SGDLS and CDR2 is YYNGEE in the germline V gene. The V and J ends lost 3 bases and 3 bases respectively, with 10 bases between them. The CDR3 is 14 residues long. CDR3 sequence: CASSGGGGYNEQFF. CDR3 DNA sequence: TGTGCCAGCAGCGGAGGGGGGGGCTACAATGAGCAGTTCTTC.

This rearrangement joins TRBV18 to TRBJ2-1, with D possibly TRBD1 on 6 matching bases. CDR1 and CDR2 (germline): KGHSH, LQKENI. The V end lost 3 bases, the J end lost 7 bases, and 13 bases lay between the germline ends. CDR3 length equals 14 residues. This CDR3 reads CASSPQAGANEQFF. The CDR3 DNA is TGTGCCAGCTCACCTCAGGCAGGGGCAAATGAGCAGTTCTTC.

This rearrangement joins TRBV5-4 to TRBJ2-5, with 8 bases matching TRBD1. This CDR3 is 14 amino acids long. Germline CDR1 is SGHNT and CDR2 is YYREEE (reference sequence). The J segment lost 5 bases and the V segment lost 1 base, leaving 4 bases of the junction unmatched. In nucleotides, the CDR3 is TGTGCCAGCAGCTTGTGGACAGGGACCGAGACCCAGTACTTC. As protein: CASSLWTGTETQYF. Filled out from reference TRBV5-4 and TRBJ2-5, the complete variable domain reads ETGVTQSPTHLIKTRGQQVTLRCSSQSGHNTVSWYQQALGQGPQFIFQYYREEENGRGNFPPRFSGLQFPNYSSELNVNALELDDSALYLCASSLWTGTETQYFGPGTRLLVL.